This TCR beta chain was captured in a study of blood T cell repertoires in COVID-19. Overall study: The origin of the acute and convalescent COVID-19 samples was the United States, Italy and Spain. From T cells, B-cell-depleted T cells, or PBMCs came the material, which was cDNA or gDNA.

A remark on this clone: Additional DNA sequences in this sample encode the identical CDR3.

Generated by immunoSEQ multiplex PCR, the TCRdb table keeps only in-frame clones and is missing some. The table includes about 200,000 clones, 70% to 90% detected once. V lost 5 bases, J lost 2 bases, and 3 bases stayed unmatched. The germline V gene encodes CDR1 LNHDA and CDR2 SQIVND (reference sequence). The CDR3 loop spans 14 amino acids. The sample consisted of peripheral blood. The chain joins TRBV19 to TRBJ2-7; TRBD1 aligns across 10 bases. This receptor was obtained from a woman older than 75 with acute or convalescent COVID-19. The CDR3 region has the DNA TGTGCCAGTAGTCGGACAGGGGGAACCTACGAGCAGTACTTC. It codes for CASSRTGGTYEQYF. The full variable domain, rest sourced from reference TRBV19 and TRBJ2-7, is DGGITQSPKYLFRKEGQNVTLSCEQNLNHDAMYWYRQDPGQGLRLIYYSQIVNDFQKGDIAEGYSVSREKKESFPLTVTSAQKNPTAFYLCASSRTGGTYEQYFGPGTRLTVT.